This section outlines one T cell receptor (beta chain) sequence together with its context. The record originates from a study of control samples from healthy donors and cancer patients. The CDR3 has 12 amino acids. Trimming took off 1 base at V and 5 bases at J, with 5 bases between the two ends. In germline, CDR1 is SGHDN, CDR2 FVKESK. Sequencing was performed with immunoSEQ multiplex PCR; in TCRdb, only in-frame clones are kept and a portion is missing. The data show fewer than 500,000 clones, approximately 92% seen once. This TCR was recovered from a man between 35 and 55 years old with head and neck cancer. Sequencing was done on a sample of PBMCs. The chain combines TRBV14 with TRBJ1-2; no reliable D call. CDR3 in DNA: TGTGCCAGCAGCCAAGCGAGGTATGGCTACACCTTC. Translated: CASSQARYGYTF.